This T cell receptor beta chain was captured by sequencing in a study of T cells in Graves' hyperthyroidism and ophthalmopathy. Study-level results: Most thyroid-expanded clonotypes above 0.001 were also found in blood. Model predictions of ophthalmopathy came a median roughly 6.4 months before onset.

Regions amplified from RNA transcripts were the TCR beta CDR3 regions. HTBI primers drove first-round RT-PCR of the TCR CDR3. TCRdb itself ran the multiplex PCR reads through MiXCR, one entry per CDR3 protein. The sample contains hundreds of thousands of distinct CDR3 sequences, over 20% of which appear only once. Trimming cost V 2 bases and J 4 bases; bases outside gene matches: 7. The CDR3 covers 15 residues. CDR1 is MNHNY and CDR2 is SVGAGI in the germline V gene (reference sequence). This clonotype was seen only a few times. Its antigen is not identified. Disease duration was under 3 months in the ophthalmopathy patients, who also had a Clinical Activity Score of at least 3 and a NOSPECS grade of at least 4. Diagnoses used clinical symptoms, serum thyroxine and TRAb, thyroid ultrasound and orbital computed tomography.

This sequence was found in a young man with Graves' ophthalmopathy. The V call is TRBV6-6, the J call TRBJ1-1; 7 nucleotides line up with TRBD1. The sequenced sample was blood. The DNA for the CDR3 is TGTGCCAGCAGTTACACCCTGACAGGGAGCACTGAAGCTTTCTTT. Translated, it gives CASSYTLTGSTEAFF.